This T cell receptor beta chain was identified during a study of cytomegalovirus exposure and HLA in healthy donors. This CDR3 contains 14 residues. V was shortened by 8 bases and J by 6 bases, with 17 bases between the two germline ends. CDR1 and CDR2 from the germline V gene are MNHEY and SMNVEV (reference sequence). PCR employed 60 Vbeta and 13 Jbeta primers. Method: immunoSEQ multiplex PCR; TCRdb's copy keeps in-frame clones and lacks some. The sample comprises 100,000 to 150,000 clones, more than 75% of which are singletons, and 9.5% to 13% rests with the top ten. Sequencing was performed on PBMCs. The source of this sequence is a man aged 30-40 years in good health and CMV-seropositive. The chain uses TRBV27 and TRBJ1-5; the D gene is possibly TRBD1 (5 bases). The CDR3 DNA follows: TGTGCCAGCTCCGAGGCAGGGTACGCTCAGCCCCAGCATTTT. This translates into CASSEAGYAQPQHF.